The next 2 T cell receptor beta chains were all read from a single sample in a study of T cell responses to AZD1222 COVID-19 vaccine. Sequencing was performed with immunoSEQ multiplex PCR; in TCRdb, only in-frame clones are kept and a portion is missing. The data show approximately 110,000 clones, with about 90% seen just once and roughly 4.2% held by the top ten. This material consisted of peripheral blood, taken on day 0 of AZD1222 vaccination. These receptors were obtained from an adult in good health.

The CDR3 DNA is TGTGCCAGCTCGCCGGGGGCTCATGGCTACACCTTC. Protein product: CASSPGAHGYTF. The J gene is TRBJ1-2, the V gene TRBV18, with D maybe TRBD1 (6 bases). V was cut by 6 bases and J by 6 bases, with 11 bases left in between. The CDR3 has 12 residues. Per the germline V gene, CDR1 is KGHSH and CDR2 is LQKENI.

The chain has TRBV6-5 and TRBJ1-2; the D gene is possibly TRBD1 (5 bases). CDR3 length equals 14 residues. The V and J ends lost 2 bases and 2 bases respectively, with 9 bases between them. Germline V gene sequence: CDR1 MNHEY, CDR2 SVGAGI. This CDR3 is CASSYGDGNYGYTF. CDR3 coding DNA: TGTGCCAGCAGTTACGGGGACGGAAACTATGGCTACACCTTC.